The clone carrying this T cell receptor beta chain has ten or more counts. Antigen unknown. The time point here: patch test 2, 6 weeks after DPC sensitization. Treatment given: therapeutic diphenylcyclopropenone sensitization with weekly scalp DPC. Drawing of blood took place ahead of applying each patch test. These data originate in a study of human T cells and chemical hapten exposure. Study at large: The study traced per-sample TCR yield variation mainly to small differences in pooled library volumes.

Study results and caveats: Sensitization with DPC brought no change to TCRs above 1 in 1000 in frequency.

V was clipped by 0 bases and J by 2 bases, with 5 bases between them. Germline CDR1 reads PRHDT; CDR2 reads FYEKMQ (reference sequence). The CDR3 consists of 14 residues. Library preparation tagged each individual cDNA molecule with a unique molecular identifier. TCRdb reprocessed the RACE reads via MiXCR and lists one record per CDR3 protein. The sample holds about 70,000 distinct CDR3 sequences, 8.5% seen once. Sequences were derived from whole blood, sampled in connection with sensitization to the hapten diphenylcyclopropenone (DPC). The V gene is TRBV13, the J gene TRBJ1-3; D unclear. The TCR comes from a woman in her fifties or sixties with alopecia areata. Some clones in this sample may be carry-over from other donors' samples. CDR3 DNA: TGTGCCAGCAGCTTAGGGGGTGCTGGAAACACCATATATTTT. Translation gives CASSLGGAGNTIYF. Full variable domain (missing parts from reference TRBV13 and TRBJ1-3): AAGVIQSPRHLIKEKRETATLKCYPIPRHDTVYWYQQGPGQDPQFLISFYEKMQSDKGSIPDRFSAQQFSDYHSELNMSSLELGDSALYFCASSLGGAGNTIYFGEGSWLTVV.